A selection of T cell receptor beta chains follows, all from one sample in a study of monozygotic twins with cystic fibrosis. Repertoires were generated with immunoSEQ multiplex PCR, while TCRdb's copy carries only in-frame clones and drops some. The sample comprises thousands of clones, 90% to 95% of which are singletons, and about 0.49% rests with the top ten. Sequencing input: blood. Receptors were obtained from a boy aged 2-9 years with cystic fibrosis. Each CDR3 is given with its conserved first and last residue. Fields, in order: V gene, D gene, J gene, CDR3 DNA, CDR3 protein. The D gene is left open where the match is weak.

>TRBV2|NA|TRBJ1-5
TGTGCCAGCAGTGAAGGGATTTATAGCAATCAGCCCCAGCATTTT
CASSEGIYSNQPQHF
>TRBV29-1|TRBD1|TRBJ2-1
TGCAGCGTTGTGACAGGGTCGGGTGAGCAGTTCTTC
CSVVTGSGEQFF
>TRBV7-8|TRBD1|TRBJ2-3
TGTGCCAGCAGCTGCAACCGGGACAGGGTATTTAATACGCAGTATTTT
CASSCNRDRVFNTQYF
>TRBV5-6|NA|TRBJ2-6
TGTGCCAGCAGCCCCCAGGGGTCCGGGGCCAACGTCCTGACTTTC
CASSPQGSGANVLTF
>TRBV25-1|TRBD1|TRBJ1-3
TGTGCCAGCACAAACACAGGGGGCTCTGGAAACACCATATATTTT
CASTNTGGSGNTIYF
>TRBV19|NA|TRBJ1-1
TGTGCCAGTAGTTCCCAGGGACAGAACACTGAAGCTTTCTTT
CASSSQGQNTEAFF
>TRBV10-1|TRBD2|TRBJ2-2
TGCGCCAGCAGTGAGCGGGCTAGCGGAAGCGGGGAGCTGTTTTTT
CASSERASGSGELFF
>TRBV2|NA|TRBJ1-4
TGTGCCAGCAGTGATTGGGGGTCGGCAACTAATGAAAAACTGTTTTTT
CASSDWGSATNEKLFF
>TRBV2|NA|TRBJ2-6
TGTGCCAGCAGACCAGGGGCCAACGTCCTGACTTTC
CASRPGANVLTF
>TRBV6-6|NA|TRBJ1-1
TGTGCCAGCAGTTACGGGAGGGACACTGAAGCTTTCTTT
CASSYGRDTEAFF
>TRBV6-1|TRBD2|TRBJ2-3
TGTGCCAGCAGCATACTAGCGGGGGGGCCAGATACGCAGTATTTT
CASSILAGGPDTQYF
>TRBV2|NA|TRBJ1-5
TGTGCCACCGCGGGACGGTGGGATCAGCCCCAGCATTTT
CATAGRWDQPQHF
>TRBV18|TRBD1|TRBJ1-5
TGTGCCAGCTCACCTGGGACAGGCAATCAGCCCCAGCATTTT
CASSPGTGNQPQHF
>TRBV19|TRBD1|TRBJ1-2
TGTGCCAGTAGTATACGGACACAGGGGGTGGGGTATGGCTACACCTTC
CASSIRTQGVGYGYTF
>TRBV27|TRBD2|TRBJ2-5
TGTGCCACCAGACTAGCGGGGGGGCGGGAGACCCAGTACTTC
CATRLAGGRETQYF
>TRBV6-5|NA|TRBJ1-3
TGTGCCAGCAGTCTAGGGGGAGGGACTGGAAACACCATATATTTT
CASSLGGGTGNTIYF
>TRBV4-1|TRBD2|TRBJ2-7
TGCGCCAGCAGCCAAGAGCCCACTAGCGGGGGGAACCAGTACTTC
CASSQEPTSGGNQYF